The T cell receptor beta chain under discussion was sequenced for a study of blood T cell repertoires in COVID-19. Study-wide context: Material from acute and convalescent COVID-19 was sourced from the United States, Italy and Spain. PBMCs, B-cell-depleted T cells, or T cells were the source of the cDNA or gDNA that made up the material.

The participants were between about 18 and 90 years old and came from 24 US areas. Authors' data handling: Scientists estimated how many nucleated cells there were by amplifying reference gene primers. Produced via immunoSEQ multiplex PCR; TCRdb's table is partial and in-frame only. That table supplies the V and J calls and clone size; D and trimming were determined from the DNA. Of 360,000 or so clones listed, 87% are singletons. Input material: PBMCs or T cells enriched from blood (not recorded which). The TCR was taken from a woman in her 30s who had recovered from COVID-19.

The CDR3 reads CASSEGSATIEQFF. The CDR3 region has the DNA TGTGCCAGCAGCGAAGGTAGCGCGACGATTGAGCAGTTCTTC. The gene calls are TRBV9 and TRBJ2-1; a weak D match, TRBD2 (5 bases). Trimming shortened V by 3 bases and J by 9 bases, and 16 bases separated the two germline ends. The CDR3 length is 14 residues. From germline, CDR1 is SGDLS and CDR2 YYNGEE.